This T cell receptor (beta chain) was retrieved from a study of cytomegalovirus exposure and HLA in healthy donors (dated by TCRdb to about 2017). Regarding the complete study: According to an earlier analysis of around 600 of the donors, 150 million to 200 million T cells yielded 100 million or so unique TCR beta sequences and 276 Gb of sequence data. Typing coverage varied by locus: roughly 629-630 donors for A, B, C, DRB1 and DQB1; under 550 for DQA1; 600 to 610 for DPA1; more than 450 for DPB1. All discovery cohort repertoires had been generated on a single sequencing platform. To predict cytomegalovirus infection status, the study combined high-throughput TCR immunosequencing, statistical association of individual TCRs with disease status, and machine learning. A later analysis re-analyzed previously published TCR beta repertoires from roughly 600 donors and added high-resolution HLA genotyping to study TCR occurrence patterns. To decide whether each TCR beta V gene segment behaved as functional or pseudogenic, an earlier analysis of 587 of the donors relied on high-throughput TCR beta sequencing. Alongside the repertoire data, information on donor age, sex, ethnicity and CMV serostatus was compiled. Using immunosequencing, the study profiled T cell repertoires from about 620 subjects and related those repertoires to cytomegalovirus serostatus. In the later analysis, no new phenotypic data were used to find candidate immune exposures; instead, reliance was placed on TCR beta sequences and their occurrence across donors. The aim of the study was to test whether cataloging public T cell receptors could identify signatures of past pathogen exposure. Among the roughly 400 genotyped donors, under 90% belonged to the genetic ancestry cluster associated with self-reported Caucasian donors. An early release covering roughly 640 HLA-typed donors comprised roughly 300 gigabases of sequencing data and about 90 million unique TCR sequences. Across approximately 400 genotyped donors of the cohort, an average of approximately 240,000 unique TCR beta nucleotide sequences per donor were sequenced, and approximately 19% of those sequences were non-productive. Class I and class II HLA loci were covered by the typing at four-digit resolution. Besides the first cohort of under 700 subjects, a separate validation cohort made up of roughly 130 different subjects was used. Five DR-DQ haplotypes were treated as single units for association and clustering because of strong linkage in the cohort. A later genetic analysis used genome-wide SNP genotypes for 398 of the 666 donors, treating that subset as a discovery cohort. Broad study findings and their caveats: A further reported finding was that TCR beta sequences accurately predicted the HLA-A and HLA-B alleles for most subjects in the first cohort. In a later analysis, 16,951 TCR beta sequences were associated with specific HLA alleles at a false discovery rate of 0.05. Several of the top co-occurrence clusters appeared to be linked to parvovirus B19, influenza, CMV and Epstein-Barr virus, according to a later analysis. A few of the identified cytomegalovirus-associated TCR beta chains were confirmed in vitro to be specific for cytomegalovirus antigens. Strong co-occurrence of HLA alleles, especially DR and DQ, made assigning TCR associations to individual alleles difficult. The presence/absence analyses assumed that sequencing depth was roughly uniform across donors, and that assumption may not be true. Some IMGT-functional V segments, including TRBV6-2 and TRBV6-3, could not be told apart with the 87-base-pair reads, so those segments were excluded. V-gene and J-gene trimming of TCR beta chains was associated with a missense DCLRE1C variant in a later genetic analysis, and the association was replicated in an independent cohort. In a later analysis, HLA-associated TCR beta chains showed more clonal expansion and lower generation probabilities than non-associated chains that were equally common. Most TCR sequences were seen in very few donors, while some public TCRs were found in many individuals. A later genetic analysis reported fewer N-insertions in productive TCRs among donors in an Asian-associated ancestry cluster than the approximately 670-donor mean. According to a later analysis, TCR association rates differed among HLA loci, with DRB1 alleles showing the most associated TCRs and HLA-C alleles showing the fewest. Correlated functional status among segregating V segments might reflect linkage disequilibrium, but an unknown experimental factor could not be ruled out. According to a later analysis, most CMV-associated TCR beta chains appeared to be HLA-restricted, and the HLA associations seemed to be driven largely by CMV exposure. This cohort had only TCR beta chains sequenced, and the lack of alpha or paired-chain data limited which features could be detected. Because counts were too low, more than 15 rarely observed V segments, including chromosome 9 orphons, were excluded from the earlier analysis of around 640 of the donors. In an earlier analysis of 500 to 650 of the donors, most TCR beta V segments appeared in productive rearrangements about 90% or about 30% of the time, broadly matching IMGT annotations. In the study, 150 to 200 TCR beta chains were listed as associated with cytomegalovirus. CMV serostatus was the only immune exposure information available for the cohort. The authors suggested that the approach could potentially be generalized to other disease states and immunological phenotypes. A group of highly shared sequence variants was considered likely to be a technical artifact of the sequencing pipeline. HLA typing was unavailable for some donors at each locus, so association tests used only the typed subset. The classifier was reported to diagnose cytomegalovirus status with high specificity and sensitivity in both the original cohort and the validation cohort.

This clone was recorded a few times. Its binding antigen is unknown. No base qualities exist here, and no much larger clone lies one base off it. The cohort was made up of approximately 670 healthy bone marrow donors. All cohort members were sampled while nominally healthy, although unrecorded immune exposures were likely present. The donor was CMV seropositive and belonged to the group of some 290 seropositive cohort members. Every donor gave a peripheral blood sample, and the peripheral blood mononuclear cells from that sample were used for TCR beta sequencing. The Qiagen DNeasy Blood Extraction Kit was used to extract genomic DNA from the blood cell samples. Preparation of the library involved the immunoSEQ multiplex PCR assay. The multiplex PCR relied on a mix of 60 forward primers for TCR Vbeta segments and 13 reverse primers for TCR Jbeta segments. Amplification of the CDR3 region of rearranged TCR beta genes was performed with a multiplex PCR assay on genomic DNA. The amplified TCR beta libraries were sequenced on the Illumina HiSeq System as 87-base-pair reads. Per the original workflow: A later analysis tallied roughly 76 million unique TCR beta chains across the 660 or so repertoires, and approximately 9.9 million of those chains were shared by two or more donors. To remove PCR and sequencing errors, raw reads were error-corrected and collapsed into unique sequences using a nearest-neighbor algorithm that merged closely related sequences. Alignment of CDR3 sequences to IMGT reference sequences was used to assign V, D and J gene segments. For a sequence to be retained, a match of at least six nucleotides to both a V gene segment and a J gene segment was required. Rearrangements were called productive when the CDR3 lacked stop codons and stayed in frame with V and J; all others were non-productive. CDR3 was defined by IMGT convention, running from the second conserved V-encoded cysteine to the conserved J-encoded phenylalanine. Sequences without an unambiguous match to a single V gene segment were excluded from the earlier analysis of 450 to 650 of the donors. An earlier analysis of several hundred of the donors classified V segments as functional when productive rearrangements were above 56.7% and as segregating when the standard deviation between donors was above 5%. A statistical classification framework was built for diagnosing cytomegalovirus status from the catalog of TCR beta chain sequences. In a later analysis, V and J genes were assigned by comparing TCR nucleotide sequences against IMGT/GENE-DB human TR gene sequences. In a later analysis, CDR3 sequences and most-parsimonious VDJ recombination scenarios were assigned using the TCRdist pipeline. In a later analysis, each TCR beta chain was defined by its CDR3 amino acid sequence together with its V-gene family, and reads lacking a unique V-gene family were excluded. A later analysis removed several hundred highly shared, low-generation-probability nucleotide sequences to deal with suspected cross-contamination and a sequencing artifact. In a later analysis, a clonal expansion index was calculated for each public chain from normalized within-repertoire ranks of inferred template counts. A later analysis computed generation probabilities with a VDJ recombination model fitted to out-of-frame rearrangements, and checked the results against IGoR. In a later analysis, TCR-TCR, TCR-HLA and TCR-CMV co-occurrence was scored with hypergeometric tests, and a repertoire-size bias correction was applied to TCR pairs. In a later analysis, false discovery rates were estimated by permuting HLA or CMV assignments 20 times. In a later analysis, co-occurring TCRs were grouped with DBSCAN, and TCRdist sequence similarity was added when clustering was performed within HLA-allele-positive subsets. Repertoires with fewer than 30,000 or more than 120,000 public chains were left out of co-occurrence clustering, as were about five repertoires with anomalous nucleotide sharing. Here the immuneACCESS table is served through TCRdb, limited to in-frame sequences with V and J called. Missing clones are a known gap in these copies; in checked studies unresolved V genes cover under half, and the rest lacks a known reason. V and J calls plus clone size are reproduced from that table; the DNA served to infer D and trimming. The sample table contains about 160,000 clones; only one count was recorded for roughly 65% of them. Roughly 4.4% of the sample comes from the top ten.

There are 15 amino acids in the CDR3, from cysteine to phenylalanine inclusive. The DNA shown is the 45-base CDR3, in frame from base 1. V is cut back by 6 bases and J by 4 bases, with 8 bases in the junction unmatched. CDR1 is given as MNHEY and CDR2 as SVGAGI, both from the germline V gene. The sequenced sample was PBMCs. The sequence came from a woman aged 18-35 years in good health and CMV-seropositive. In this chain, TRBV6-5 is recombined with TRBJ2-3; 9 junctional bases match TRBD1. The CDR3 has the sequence CASRDWTGVADTQYF. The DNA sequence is TGTGCCAGCAGAGACTGGACAGGGGTAGCAGATACGCAGTATTTT.